The clone carrying this T cell receptor (beta chain) was detected only once. Its antigen remains unknown. V was pared by 0 bases and J by 7 bases, with 13 bases between. Per germline, CDR1 SGDLS and CDR2 YYNGEE. The CDR3 length is 15 residues. The sample originates from a study of T cell responses to AZD1222 COVID-19 vaccine. General study results and limits: White British ancestry dominated among donors, who included more females, and clonal diversity was possibly underestimated. Among those given AZD1222, only five or six were seropositive at baseline.

Using immunoSEQ multiplex PCR, the repertoire was profiled, and TCRdb retains in-frame clones only, with some absent. The data contain about 150,000 clones, more than 90% of them seen just once; the ten biggest clones take up approximately 1.4%. The rearrangement links TRBV9 to TRBJ2-2; D unclear. The receptor was isolated from an adult who received the AZD1222 COVID-19 vaccine. Specimen: peripheral blood, collected 28 days after the second AZD1222 dose. In DNA, the CDR3 is TGTGCCAGCAGCGTAGGTTCCCCAAACGGCGGGGAGCTGTTTTTT. It specifies CASSVGSPNGGELFF.